The 11 T cell receptor beta chains in this list originate from one sample, sequenced in a study of blood T cell repertoires in COVID-19. Libraries were prepared by immunoSEQ multiplex PCR; TCRdb keeps only in-frame clonotypes and omits some of them. The data contain a few hundred thousand clones, roughly 84% of them seen just once; the ten biggest clones take up approximately 1.5%. Sequenced sample: PBMCs or T cells enriched from blood (not recorded which). The receptors come from a woman between 18 and 30 years old who had been exposed to COVID-19.

The CDR3, as DNA: TGTGCCAGCAGTGAAGTGTCTAGCCAAGTAGATACGCAGTATTTT. This translates into CASSEVSSQVDTQYF. The chain carries TRBV2 and TRBJ2-3; D is possibly TRBD2 (5 bases). In germline, CDR1 is SNHLY, CDR2 FYNNEI. Trimming left V 1 base short and J 5 bases short, with 13 bases between. CDR3 length: 15 amino acids.

J is TRBJ1-1 and V is TRBV3-1 (or the pseudogene TRBV3-2); D is perhaps TRBD1 (5 bases). CDR1 LGHDT and CDR2 YNNKEL come from the germline V gene (reference sequence). The germline V and J ends were trimmed by 1 base and 4 bases, with 10 bases remaining between them. This CDR3 has 14 amino acids. Here the CDR3 DNA reads TGTGCCAGCAGCCAAGGCAGGGTAGGCACTGAAGCTTTCTTT. As protein: CASSQGRVGTEAFF.

This clone was counted only a few times. Written as DNA, the CDR3 is TGTGCCACCAGTGATTTTGCCCCAACAGGGGGCGCGGGCACAGATACGCAGTATTTT. Translated: CATSDFAPTGGAGTDTQYF. V is TRBV24-1 and J is TRBJ2-3, with 9 bases aligning to TRBD1. The ends lost 1 base at V and 1 base at J; junction bases unmatched: 11. Germline-derived CDR1 and CDR2 are KGHDR and SFDVKD. CDR3 length: 19 residues.

The chain joins TRBV4-3 to TRBJ2-4, with TRBD2 matching 10 bases. Germline V gene data show CDR1 as LGHNA and CDR2 as YSLEER. With V trimmed by 3 bases and J by 8 bases, 4 bases remained unmatched. CDR3 size: 14 residues. CDR3 sequence: CASSHLAGDYIQYF. CDR3 coding DNA: TGCGCCAGCAGCCACCTAGCGGGGGACTACATTCAGTACTTC.

The rearrangement links TRBV14 to TRBJ1-5, with D hard to call. V was cut by 4 bases and J by 7 bases, with 11 bases left in between. From germline, CDR1 is SGHDN and CDR2 FVKESK. This CDR3 contains 13 residues. CDR3 sequence: CASSRQHQQPQHF. In DNA form, the CDR3 reads TGTGCCAGCAGCCGTCAACATCAGCAGCCCCAGCATTTT.

This chain uses TRBV6-5 with TRBJ2-7, with D perhaps TRBD1 (5 bases). The CDR3 length is 12 residues. The germline CDR1 and CDR2 sequences are MNHEY and SVGAGI. V dropped 8 bases and J dropped 0 bases, with 8 bases sitting between them. The CDR3 loop reads CASATASYEQYF. The CDR3 DNA sequence: TGTGCCAGCGCGACAGCCTCCTACGAGCAGTACTTC.

This sequence joins TRBV7-2 and TRBJ2-2; 7 bases line up with TRBD2. Unmatched junction bases numbered 3, after V lost 1 base and J lost 1 base. The length of the CDR3 is 16 residues. Looked up from germline, CDR1 is SGHTA and CDR2 is FQGNSA. In DNA, the CDR3 is TGTGCCAGCAGCTTAGACCCGGGGGGGAACACCGGGGAGCTGTTTTTT. It codes for CASSLDPGGNTGELFF.

The V call is TRBV3-1 (or the pseudogene TRBV3-2), the J call TRBJ2-7; no clear D. V lost 3 bases and J lost 4, with 7 bases in between. This CDR3 region has 12 residues. Germline V gene data show CDR1 as LGHDT and CDR2 as YNNKEL (reference sequence). DNA for the CDR3: TGTGCCAGCAGCCACCAGAATTACGAGCAGTACTTC. Translated, it gives CASSHQNYEQYF.

The J gene is TRBJ2-1, the V gene TRBV4-1; 12 nucleotides align to TRBD2. CDR1 is MGHRA, CDR2 YSYEKL, per germline. Unmatched junction bases numbered 13, after V lost 4 bases and J lost 6 bases. The CDR3 runs 18 residues. The CDR3 DNA sequence: TGCGCCAGCAGCCTGCCTAGCGGGAGGGCCCAGATCGGCAATGAGCAGTTCTTC. The encoded protein is CASSLPSGRAQIGNEQFF.

This clone was detected only a few times. This rearrangement joins TRBV3-1 (or the pseudogene TRBV3-2) to TRBJ1-5, with 12 bases that match TRBD1. The CDR3 covers 15 residues. Germline loops: CDR1 LGHDT, CDR2 YNNKEL (reference sequence). V lost 0 bases to trimming and J lost 9 bases; unmatched junction nucleotides: 3. The CDR3 region has the DNA TGTGCCAGCAGCCAAGATACGGGACAGGGGGCGCCCCAGCATTTT. Translating it yields CASSQDTGQGAPQHF.

This chain connects TRBV6-2 or TRBV6-3 to TRBJ2-1; TRBD2 matches at 11 bases. The V gene's germline CDR1 is MNHEY and CDR2 SVGEGT. CDR3 length equals 18 residues. Germline trimming cut 5 bases from V and 5 bases from J; bases unmatched to any gene: 14. CDR3 sequence: CASSKTLPSGGSDNEQFF. The CDR3 DNA follows: TGTGCCAGCAGTAAAACCCTACCTAGCGGGGGGTCAGACAATGAGCAGTTCTTC.